This T cell receptor beta chain appears in the sequencing data of a study of T-cell reconstitution after alpha-beta-depleted transplantation in children. The library targeted TCRbeta and was prepared with unique molecular identifiers. TCRdb analysed the PCR reads with MiXCR anew, one entry per CDR3 protein. The sample consists of around 800,000 distinct CDR3 sequences, 15% to 20% of them appearing once. Study-wide results and caveats: Newly generated T cells supplied most T-cell counts and diversity one year post-transplant. TCRbeta diversity was high at day 60 in some patients (a result of surviving recipient T cells and thymic progenitors). Reportedly, only several hundred clones from non-depleted graft cells drove alpha-beta T-cell counts at about two months.

This clonotype has only a few counts. Its antigen is unidentified. CDR3 length: 13 residues. J was trimmed by 10 bases and V by 1 base; bases with no gene match: 4. The germline V gene has CDR1 SGHAT and CDR2 FQDESV (reference sequence). The source is a male patient younger than 18 who had a stem cell transplant for acute lymphoblastic leukemia, so the T cells may come from the graft donor. The J gene is TRBJ2-1, the V gene TRBV11-1; 7 bases match TRBD2. The sample here was PBMCs, mostly from graft donor cells, taken 360 days after TCRalphabeta/CD19-depleted stem cell transplant. The CDR3 sequence: CASSLVKGGEQFF. The CDR3 DNA follows: TGTGCCAGCAGCTTAGTTAAGGGAGGGGAGCAGTTCTTC.